A selection of T cell receptor beta chains follows, all from one sample in a study of shared clonotypes between healthy human individuals. Sequencing was performed with immunoSEQ multiplex PCR; in TCRdb, only in-frame clones are kept and a portion is missing. The sample has over a million clones, approximately 80% seen once. The sequenced sample was memory CD4+ T cells from PBMCs. These receptors were obtained from a man between 18 and 35 years old in good health. Some clones in this sample may be carry-over from other donors' samples. CDR3s include the opening cysteine and the closing phenylalanine or tryptophan. D genes are given only for firm matches. The size field is filled for only some rows; it gives once, few, many or a size class.

d_call j_call v_call clone_size cdr3_nt cdr3_aa
NA TRBJ2-7 TRBV7-2 few TGTGCCAGCAGCCCGGAGATACCGCGGCAGTACTTC CASSPEIPRQYF
NA TRBJ1-5 TRBV6-5 NA TGTGCCAGCAGTCCCCAGGAGGGGCGGCAGCCCCAGCATTTT CASSPQEGRQPQHF
NA TRBJ1-5 TRBV28 NA TGTGCCAGCAGTCTGCCCCTTCAGCCCCAGCATTTT CASSLPLQPQHF
TRBD2 TRBJ2-5 TRBV28 once TGTGCCAGCAGTTTAGCGGGAGGAAAGACCCAGTACTTC CASSLAGGKTQYF
NA TRBJ2-7 TRBV7-6 few TGTGCCACCACGGGCAGCATAACCTACGAGCAGTACTTC CATTGSITYEQYF
NA TRBJ2-5 TRBV7-6 NA TGTGCCAGCAGCTTAGCCGAGACCCAGTACTTC CASSLAETQYF
TRBD1 TRBJ2-3 TRBV15 NA TGTGCCACCAGCAGAGATCGGACAGGGCGGGTTGGGGCCAGCACAGATACGCAGTATTTT CATSRDRTGRVGASTDTQYF
NA TRBJ2-2 TRBV11-2 NA TGTGCCAGCAGCTTATTTTTGTCGAACACCGGGGAGCTGTTTTTT CASSLFLSNTGELFF
NA TRBJ2-3 TRBV27 NA TGTGCCAGCAGCTTCGGCATTTCGCAGTATTTT CASSFGISQYF
NA TRBJ1-2 TRBV15 NA TGTGCCACCAGCAGAGGGGAGAACTATGGCTACACCTTC CATSRGENYGYTF
TRBD1 TRBJ2-3 TRBV4-1 NA TGCGCCAGCAGCCAAGTAGGACAGGGGCGCACAGATACGCAGTATTTT CASSQVGQGRTDTQYF
NA TRBJ1-2 TRBV27 NA TGTGCCAGCAGTTTAAGGGGGTCCGACCATGGCTACACCTTC CASSLRGSDHGYTF
NA TRBJ2-2 TRBV2 many TGTGCCAGTAGGCGAGCCTTAGGCACCGGGGAGCTGTTTTTT CASRRALGTGELFF
TRBD1 TRBJ2-3 TRBV5-6 NA TGTGCCAGCAGCTCATCTGGGACAGGCACAGATACGCAGTATTTT CASSSSGTGTDTQYF
NA TRBJ2-7 TRBV7-3 NA TGTGCCAGCAGCAAGAGGCCTGGCTCCTACGAGCAGTACTTC CASSKRPGSYEQYF
NA TRBJ1-1 TRBV27 once TGTGCCAGCAGTTCCGAACGGAGTTGGGACACTGAAGCTTTCTTT CASSSERSWDTEAFF
NA TRBJ2-7 TRBV6-5 NA TGTGCCAGCAGGGGTCTTTGGGAGCAGTACTTC CASRGLWEQYF
TRBD2 TRBJ2-3 TRBV7-3 NA TGTGCCAGCTCACGGGGGGGCGGCACAGATACGCAGTATTTT CASSRGGGTDTQYF
TRBD2 TRBJ2-1 TRBV19 NA TGTGCCAGTAGTATTAGCGGGCCAAGGTCCAATGAGCAGTTCTTC CASSISGPRSNEQFF
TRBD1 TRBJ1-2 TRBV18 NA TGTGCCAGCTCAAACAGGGGGATGGATTATGGCTACACCTTC CASSNRGMDYGYTF
NA TRBJ1-4 TRBV5-1 NA TGCGCCAGCAGTGACGGGGACTTCTATGAAAAACTGTTTTTT CASSDGDFYEKLFF
NA TRBJ1-5 TRBV7-8 NA TGTGCCAGCAGCCCCCGAGGGGATGGTAGCAATCAGCCCCAGCATTTT CASSPRGDGSNQPQHF
NA TRBJ1-2 TRBV29-1 NA TGCAGCGTTACAGGGACTCAATATGGCTACACCTTC CSVTGTQYGYTF
NA TRBJ1-3 TRBV9 once TGTGCCAGCAGCGTACAGGACAGCCGCTCTGGAAACACCATATATTTT CASSVQDSRSGNTIYF
NA TRBJ1-6 TRBV6-5 few TGTGCCAGCAGTTACCTTTCTTACAATTCACCCCTCCACTTT CASSYLSYNSPLHF
TRBD2 TRBJ2-1 TRBV7-2 NA TGTGCCAGCAAGGGACTAGCGGTTTACAATGAGCAGTTCTTC CASKGLAVYNEQFF
NA TRBJ2-3 TRBV18 NA TGTGCCAGCTCACCACCACAGTCCACAGATACGCAGTATTTT CASSPPQSTDTQYF
NA TRBJ2-7 TRBV6-1 NA TGTGCCAGCAGTGCACGTAGACAGATCTACGAGCAGTACTTC CASSARRQIYEQYF
NA TRBJ2-1 TRBV6-6 NA TGTGCCAGCAGTCCCGACGCGACCTACAATGAGCAGTTCTTC CASSPDATYNEQFF
NA TRBJ1-4 TRBV30 NA TGTGCCTGGAAGATCCCGGGAGTTGAGAAACTGTTTTTT CAWKIPGVEKLFF
NA TRBJ1-4 TRBV7-9 NA TGTGCCAGCAGCTTAGCCCGTTGGGGAGTAGCTAATGAAAAACTGTTTTTT CASSLARWGVANEKLFF
TRBD2 TRBJ2-5 TRBV11-2 NA TGTGCCAGCACCTACTCAGCGGGAGGTTCAGAGACCCAGTACTTC CASTYSAGGSETQYF
NA TRBJ1-3 TRBV9 NA TGTGCCAGCAACGGTCTGTCCTCTGGAAACACCATATATTTT CASNGLSSGNTIYF
TRBD2 TRBJ2-1 TRBV29-1 NA TGCAGCTTGACTAGCGGGAGGTCTGAGCAGTTCTTC CSLTSGRSEQFF
NA TRBJ1-2 TRBV27 NA TGTGCCAGCAGGCGGGGGTGGGGCGGGAATGGGGACTATGGCTACACCTTC CASRRGWGGNGDYGYTF
TRBD2 TRBJ2-3 TRBV5-3 NA TGTGCCAGAAGCTTGGCCGGGGGGGCCAGCACAGATACGCAGTATTTT CARSLAGGASTDTQYF
NA TRBJ2-2 TRBV7-6 NA TGTGCCAGCATGAAGGGCGTGGGCGGGGAGCTGTTTTTT CASMKGVGGELFF
TRBD1 TRBJ2-7 TRBV6-6 many TGTGCCAGCAGTTCGTCCCGGGACAGGGGTTGGGAGCAGTACTTC CASSSSRDRGWEQYF
NA TRBJ2-1 TRBV28 NA TGTGCCAGCAAAGGAGGGGCAAGCTCCTACAATGAGCAGTTCTTC CASKGGASSYNEQFF
TRBD2 TRBJ2-2 TRBV28 NA TGTGCCAGCAGTTTGGGGACTAGTGCGTTCGGGGAGCTGTTTTTT CASSLGTSAFGELFF
NA TRBJ2-7 TRBV5-1 NA TGCGCCAGCCGCCGGGACCCCGCCGTCTACGAGCAGTACTTC CASRRDPAVYEQYF
NA TRBJ1-1 TRBV20-1 NA TGCAGTGCTAGTAGTTGGGGTGAAGCTTTCTTT CSASSWGEAFF
NA TRBJ2-5 TRBV7-2 NA TGTGCCAGCAGCCGTCAGGCTAGGGCGGAGACCCAGTACTTC CASSRQARAETQYF
NA TRBJ2-1 TRBV7-8 NA TGTGCCAGCAGCCCCCCACTCAGTGAGCAGTTCTTC CASSPPLSEQFF
NA TRBJ2-7 TRBV6-1 NA TGTGCCAGCAGTGAACCATGGGGGGAGCAGTACTTC CASSEPWGEQYF
TRBD1 TRBJ2-5 TRBV6-5 NA TGTGCCAGCAGTTACTCCCAGGGGGCTGGGGAGACCCAGTACTTC CASSYSQGAGETQYF
NA TRBJ2-7 TRBV7-3 NA TGTGCCAGCAGCCCACCTGGGGGCGCACGGCAGTACTTC CASSPPGGARQYF
NA TRBJ1-1 TRBV7-2 NA TGTGCCAGCAGCTTTACGGCAGGGACCACTGAAGCTTTCTTT CASSFTAGTTEAFF
TRBD2 TRBJ2-3 TRBV7-6 NA TGTGCCAGCAGCTTAACCCTGACTAGCGGGAGAGAACCAGATACGCAGTATTTT CASSLTLTSGREPDTQYF
NA TRBJ2-2 TRBV5-1 NA TGCGCCATCCGAGACTGGCAGAACACCGGGGAGCTGTTTTTT CAIRDWQNTGELFF
NA TRBJ1-2 TRBV7-2 NA TGTGCCAGCAGATCGGCAGGGGTAGATGGCTACACCTTC CASRSAGVDGYTF
TRBD2 TRBJ2-2 TRBV2 few TGTGCAACACAGCGGGAGGGGACCGGGGAGCTGTTTTTT CATQREGTGELFF
NA TRBJ1-5 TRBV2 NA TGTGCCAGCAGTGAGCGGGGGGGCGGCAATCAGCCCCAGCATTTT CASSERGGGNQPQHF
NA TRBJ2-6 TRBV5-4 NA TGTGCCAGCAGCGATGGCAGGGATAGAGCTGGGGCCAACGTCCTGACTTTC CASSDGRDRAGANVLTF
TRBD1 TRBJ2-4 TRBV2 NA TGTGCCAGCAGCAGCTATACAGGGGCTAACATTCAGTACTTC CASSSYTGANIQYF